Described below is a single T cell receptor beta chain sequence and its context. CDR1 is SQVTM, CDR2 ANQGSEA, per germline. CDR3 length: 13 residues. With V trimmed by 6 bases and J by 6 bases, 6 bases remained unmatched. As to treatment: oral pan-JAK inhibitor, 5-10 mg twice daily. The record originates from a study of CD8+ T cells in alopecia areata. Extraction of RNA preceded its reverse transcription into cDNA, which served as the sequencing template. Clones were read by immunoSEQ multiplex PCR, and TCRdb kept only the in-frame ones, dropping some. The sample includes about 90,000 clones, roughly 46% of them seen just once.

The source of this sequence is a human donor with alopecia areata. The V gene is TRBV29-1, the J gene TRBJ1-1, with TRBD1 matching over 11 bases. This specimen was CD8+ T cells sorted from blood, taken at week 24, from a patient treated with tofacitinib. The CDR3 DNA reads TGCAGCGTCCGTTCGGACAGGGGGCCTGAAGCTTTCTTT. Encoded protein: CSVRSDRGPEAFF.